This T cell receptor (beta chain) is from a study of blood T cells in healthy people across ages. About the research overall: About one barcoded beta molecule was captured per two T cells (by template switching).

The CDR3 has 19 amino acids. CDR1 LGHNA and CDR2 YNFKEQ come from the germline V gene. V lost 0 bases and J lost 4, with 23 bases in between. The use of a sample-barcoded 5' primer and a J-beta primer mix characterized a second PCR of about 7 to 12 cycles. From the 5' RACE reads, TCRdb called clonotypes with MiXCR, one entry per CDR3 protein. The sample includes some 1,800,000 distinct CDR3 sequences, 30% to 40% of them seen just once. The chain is built from TRBV4-2 and TRBJ2-3; perhaps D is TRBD1 or TRBD2 (6 bases each). The material sequenced was blood. The TCR sequence derives from a human donor in good health. The CDR3 sequence: CASSQDSFVGGAGPDTQYF. DNA for the CDR3: TGTGCCAGCAGCCAAGATTCTTTTGTGGGGGGCGCAGGACCAGATACGCAGTATTTT.